This passage covers 14 T cell receptor beta chains from one sample sequenced in a study of T cells after somatic rescue of genetic block (dated by TCRdb to about 2020). Library prep was done by the immunoSEQ multiplex PCR assay. TCRdb obtained this table from immuneACCESS and retained in-frame rearrangements with V and J assigned. These tables miss some clones; where compared with another copy, unresolved V genes account for less than half of the shortfall, and the remainder is unexplained. This sample lists more than 12,000 clones; about three quarters were detected once. Clones ranked in the top ten supply 27% of the sample. Sequencing was carried out using peripheral blood mononuclear cells (PBMCs). These receptors came from a man aged 18 to 30.

The rearrangement links TRBV19 to TRBJ2-3; maybe TRBD2 (6 bases). Per the germline V gene, CDR1 is LNHDA and CDR2 is SQIVND (reference sequence). Trimming removed 5 bases from V and 4 bases from J, with 16 bases in between. CDR3 length equals 15 residues. In nucleotides, the CDR3 is TGTGCCAGTAGTCCTTTGGTGGGGGGTTCAGATACGCAGTATTTT. Translating gives CASSPLVGGSDTQYF.

The rearrangement uses TRBV30 and TRBJ2-7, with TRBD1 identical over 11 bases. J lost 8 bases, V lost 3 bases, and 6 bases had no gene match. CDR3 length: 13 amino acids. Per germline, CDR1 GTSNPN and CDR2 SVGIG (reference sequence). The chain's CDR3 is CAWSLGQGVKQYF. In DNA form, the CDR3 reads TGTGCCTGGAGCTTGGGACAGGGGGTGAAGCAGTACTTC.

A few counts support this clone. The chain employs TRBV18 and TRBJ1-3, with 8 bases identical to TRBD1. Germline V gene sequence: CDR1 KGHSH, CDR2 LQKENI. V trimming: 1 base; J trimming: 3 bases; junction bases outside the gene matches: 5. CDR3 length: 16 amino acids. The CDR3 sequence is CASSPRLDRDGNTIYF. Written as DNA, the CDR3 is TGTGCCAGCTCACCACGCCTGGACAGGGATGGAAACACCATATATTTT.

This chain uses TRBV6-6 with TRBJ1-6; 7 positions match TRBD1. The V and J ends lost 6 bases and 8 bases, in that order; junction bases with no gene match: 7. CDR1 and CDR2 from the germline V gene are MNHNY and SVGAGI (reference sequence). This CDR3 spans 14 amino acids. CDR3 residues: CASRETGFYSPLHF. The CDR3 nucleotides read TGTGCCAGCAGGGAGACAGGGTTTTATTCACCCCTCCACTTT.

V gene TRBV6-4 combines with J gene TRBJ1-2; D is undetermined. There are 14 residues in the CDR3. The germline V gene encodes CDR1 MRHNA and CDR2 SNTAGT. V lost 3 bases and J 6 bases, leaving 14 bases between the germline ends. The DNA of the CDR3 is TGTGCCAGCAGTGAGATCGCCCCTCCTAATGGCTACACCTTC. Protein: CASSEIAPPNGYTF.

The genes are TRBV19 and TRBJ2-3; TRBD2 might be the D (6 bases). The ends were cut back, 9 bases at V and 1 base at J, with 14 bases in the middle. The CDR3 is 14 amino acids. Germline CDR1 LNHDA, CDR2 SQIVND (reference sequence). CDR3 in amino acids: CASGKWGGTDTQYF. As DNA, the CDR3 is TGTGCCAGCGGCAAGTGGGGGGGCACAGATACGCAGTATTTT.

The genes are TRBV5-1 and TRBJ2-5; tentatively, D is TRBD1 or TRBD2 (6 bases each). There are 15 residues in the CDR3. Germline assignment: CDR1 SGHRS and CDR2 YFSETQ. The germline V and J ends were trimmed by 0 bases and 2 bases, with 11 bases remaining between them. CDR3 region: CASSLDGGPQETQYF. DNA for the CDR3: TGCGCCAGCAGCTTGGACGGGGGCCCACAAGAGACCCAGTACTTC.

The rearrangement uses TRBV19 and TRBJ2-7; D is tentatively TRBD1 or TRBD2 (5 bases each). The CDR3 has 14 residues. Germline V CDR1 and CDR2: LNHDA, SQIVND (reference sequence). With 1 base removed from V and 3 bases from J, the gap between germline ends came to 10 bases. The CDR3 region is CASSIGRGVYEQYF. The CDR3 nucleotides are TGTGCCAGTAGTATAGGTAGGGGAGTCTACGAGCAGTACTTC.

The chain links TRBV14 to TRBJ2-5, with 7 bases fitting TRBD1. Germline CDR1 reads SGHDN; CDR2 reads FVKESK. CDR3 length equals 16 residues. V was clipped by 0 bases and J by 11 bases; unmatched bases: 15. The CDR3 protein is CASSQEWDSYPYGQYF. DNA of the CDR3: TGTGCCAGCAGCCAAGAATGGGACAGCTACCCCTACGGGCAGTACTTC.

The gene calls are TRBV30 and TRBJ2-2; 9 bases match TRBD1. CDR1 is GTSNPN and CDR2 is SVGIG in the germline V gene (reference sequence). The junction had 1 base not matched to a gene; V was cut back by 2 bases and J by 0 bases. The CDR3 extends over 15 amino acids. This CDR3 is CAWSRDRANTGELFF. CDR3 DNA sequence: TGTGCCTGGAGTAGGGACAGGGCGAACACCGGGGAGCTGTTTTTT.

Points on this clone: The junction shows a germline mismatch at one end, possibly a read error. The chain has TRBV5-5 and TRBJ2-5, with 7 positions matching TRBD1. Germline V lookup: CDR1 SGHKS, CDR2 YYEKEE (reference sequence). The CDR3 has 12 amino acids. The CDR3 nucleotides are TGTGCCAGCAGCTTGAACCGACAGGGTAGGAACTTC. Translated: CASSLNRQGRNF.

This clone was found a few times. V and J are TRBV27 and TRBJ2-3; possibly TRBD2 for D (6 bases). Trimming removed 2 bases from V and 4 bases from J, with 16 bases in between. The CDR3 covers 16 residues. Germline-derived CDR1 and CDR2 are MNHEY and SMNVEV (reference sequence). CDR3 protein: CASSLGGMGFADTQYF. As DNA, the CDR3 is TGTGCCAGCAGTTTAGGAGGGATGGGCTTCGCAGATACGCAGTATTTT.

The rearrangement links TRBV5-1 to TRBJ2-2; D is ambiguous. CDR1 is SGHRS, CDR2 YFSETQ, per germline. This CDR3 has 12 amino acids. Trimming cost V 3 bases and J 1 base, with 1 base left between them. The CDR3 spells CASSWNTGELFF. Here the CDR3 DNA reads TGCGCCAGCAGCTGGAACACCGGGGAGCTGTTTTTT.

This clone has a handful of counts. This chain connects TRBV28 to TRBJ2-7; TRBD2 agrees at 10 bases. Germline V gives CDR1 MDHEN, CDR2 SYDVKM. The length of the CDR3 is 17 residues. V lost 5 bases and J lost 3; bases outside the gene matches: 13. As DNA, the CDR3 is TGTGCCAGCAGTACTCCCGCGGCAGGACTAGCGGACTACGAGCAGTACTTC. Translating gives CASSTPAAGLADYEQYF.